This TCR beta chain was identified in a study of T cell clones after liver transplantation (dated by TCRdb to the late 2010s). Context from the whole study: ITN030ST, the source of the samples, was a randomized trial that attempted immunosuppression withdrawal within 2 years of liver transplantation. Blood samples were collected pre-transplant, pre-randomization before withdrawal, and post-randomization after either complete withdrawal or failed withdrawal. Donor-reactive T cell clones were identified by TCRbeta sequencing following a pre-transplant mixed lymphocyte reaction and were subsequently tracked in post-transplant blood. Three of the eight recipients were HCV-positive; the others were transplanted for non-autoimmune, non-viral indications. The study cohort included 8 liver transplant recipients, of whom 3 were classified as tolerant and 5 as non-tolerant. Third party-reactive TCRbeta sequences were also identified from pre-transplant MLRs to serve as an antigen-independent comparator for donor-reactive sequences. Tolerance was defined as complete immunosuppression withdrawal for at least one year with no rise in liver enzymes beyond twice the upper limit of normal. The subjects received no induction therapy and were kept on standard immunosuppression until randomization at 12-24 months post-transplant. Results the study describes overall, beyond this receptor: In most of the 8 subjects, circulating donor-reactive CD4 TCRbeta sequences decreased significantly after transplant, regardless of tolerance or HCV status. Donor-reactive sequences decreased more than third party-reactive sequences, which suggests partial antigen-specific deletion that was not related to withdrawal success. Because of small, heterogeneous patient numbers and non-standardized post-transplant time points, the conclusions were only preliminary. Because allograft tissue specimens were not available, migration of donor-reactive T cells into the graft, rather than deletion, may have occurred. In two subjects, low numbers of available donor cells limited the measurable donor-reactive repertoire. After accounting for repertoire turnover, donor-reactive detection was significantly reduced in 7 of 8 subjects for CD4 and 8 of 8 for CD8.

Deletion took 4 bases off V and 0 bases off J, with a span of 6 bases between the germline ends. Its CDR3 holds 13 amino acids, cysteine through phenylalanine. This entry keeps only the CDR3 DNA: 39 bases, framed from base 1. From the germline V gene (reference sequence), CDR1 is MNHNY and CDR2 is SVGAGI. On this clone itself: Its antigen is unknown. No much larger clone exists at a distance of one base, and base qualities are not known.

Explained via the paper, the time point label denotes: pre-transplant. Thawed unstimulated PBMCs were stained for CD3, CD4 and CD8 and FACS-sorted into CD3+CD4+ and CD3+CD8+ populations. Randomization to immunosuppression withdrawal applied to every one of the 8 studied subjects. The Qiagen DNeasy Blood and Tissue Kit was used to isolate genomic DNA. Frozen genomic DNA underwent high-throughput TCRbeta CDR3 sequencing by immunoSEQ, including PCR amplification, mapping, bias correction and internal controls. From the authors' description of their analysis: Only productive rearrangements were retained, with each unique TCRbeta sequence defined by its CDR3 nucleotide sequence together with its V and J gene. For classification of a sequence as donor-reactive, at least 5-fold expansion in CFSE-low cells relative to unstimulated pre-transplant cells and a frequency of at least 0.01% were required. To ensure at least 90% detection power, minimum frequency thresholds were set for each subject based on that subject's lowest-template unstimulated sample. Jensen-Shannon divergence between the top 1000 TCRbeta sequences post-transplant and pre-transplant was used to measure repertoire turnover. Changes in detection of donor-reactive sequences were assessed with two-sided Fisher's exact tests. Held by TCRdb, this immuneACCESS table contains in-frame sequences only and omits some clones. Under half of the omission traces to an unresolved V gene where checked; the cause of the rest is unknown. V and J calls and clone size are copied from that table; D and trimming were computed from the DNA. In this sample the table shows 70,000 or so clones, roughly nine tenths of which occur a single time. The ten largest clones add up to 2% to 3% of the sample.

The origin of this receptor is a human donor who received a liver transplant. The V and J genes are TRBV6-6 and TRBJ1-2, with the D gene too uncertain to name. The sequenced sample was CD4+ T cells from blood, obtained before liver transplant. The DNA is TGTGCCAGCAGTTTACCGGCTAACTATGGCTACACCTTC. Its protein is CASSLPANYGYTF.